This section outlines one T cell receptor beta chain sequence together with its context. The antigen is unknown. A read error may explain this, as a much larger clone is one base away. This entry is derived from a study of tumor and adjacent non-tumor tissue in lung cancer. General observations from the study: Patients with more diverse tumor TCRs had worse survival. In normal lung, the top 100 clones were significantly more dominant than in tumor.

Germline CDR1 reads DFQATT; CDR2 reads SNEGSKA (reference sequence). The CDR3 totals 11 residues. The template was RNA from unsorted bulk tissue. The normal lung tissue was taken more than 3 cm from the tumor edge. Between August and November 2014, newly diagnosed, chemotherapy-naive lung cancer patients underwent thoracic surgery in China. TCRbeta libraries were built with three rounds of nested PCR, modified from ARM-PCR. MiXCR, applied by TCRdb to the multiplex PCR reads, yields one record per CDR3 protein. The repertoire holds over 35,000 distinct CDR3 sequences, with approximately 57% as singletons.

This chain connects TRBV20-1 to TRBJ1-5; D is possibly TRBD1 (5 bases). This sequence was found in a middle-aged man with non-small cell lung cancer. The source material was distant non-tumor lung tissue. The CDR3 bases are TGCAGTGCTGGGACCAATCAGCCCCAGCTTTTT. Translation: CSAGTNQPQLF.